The source of this T cell receptor beta chain is a study of shared clonotypes between healthy human individuals. Overall study: The donor pool was made up of two women and a few men aged 18 to 49.

The germline gives CDR1 SNHLY, CDR2 FYNNEI. This CDR3 is 17 amino acids long. Trimming cost V 7 bases and J 1 base, with 17 bases left between them. Evenly divided among several immunoSEQ plates was the genomic DNA of each subset. Authors' methods: With immunoSEQ giving junction-only sequences and no quality scores, filtering differed. Using immunoSEQ multiplex PCR, the repertoire was profiled, and TCRdb retains in-frame clones only, with some absent. The V and J calls and clone size are taken from that table; D and trimming were inferred from the DNA. Of hundreds of thousands of clones in the sample, roughly 79% were seen once. About 90 million PBMCs per unsorted sample were used for genomic DNA.

V is TRBV2 and J is TRBJ2-6; D is tentatively TRBD1 or TRBD2 (5 bases each). Sequenced: PBMCs. The TCR comes from a woman aged 40 to 50 in good health. Some clones in this sample may be carry-over from other donors' samples. The CDR3 coding sequence is TGTGCCAGCACGGGAAGGGGCGTTCTTTCTGGGGCCAACGTCCTGACTTTC. This gives the protein CASTGRGVLSGANVLTF.